The 3 T cell receptor beta chains presented below share a single source sample, sequenced in a study of T cell responses to AZD1222 COVID-19 vaccine. Generated by immunoSEQ multiplex PCR, the TCRdb table keeps only in-frame clones and is missing some. The sample holds some 100,000 clones, about 90% seen once. The sample in question was peripheral blood, obtained on day 0 of MenACWY control vaccination. The receptors originated from an adult in good health.

The J gene is TRBJ2-7, the V gene TRBV7-2, with D hard to call. Germline CDR1 reads SGHTA; CDR2 reads FQGNSA. V shed 1 base and J shed 1 base, with 20 bases lying between them. The CDR3 length is 18 residues. DNA for the CDR3: TGTGCCAGCAGCTTAGGTCGACCAAATTCTGCCTTTTCCTACGAGCAGTACTTC. Protein sequence: CASSLGRPNSAFSYEQYF. The complete variable domain, with remaining parts taken from reference TRBV7-2 and TRBJ2-7, reads GAGVSQSPSNKVTEKGKDVELRCDPISGHTALYWYRQSLGQGLEFLIYFQGNSAPDKSGLPSDRFSAERTGGSVSTLTIQRTQQEDSAVYLCASSLGRPNSAFSYEQYFGPGTRLTVT.

The chain employs TRBV5-1 and TRBJ2-7, with D uncertain. The CDR3 contains 11 residues. V lost 6 bases, J lost 5 bases, and 9 bases lay in between. Germline V gene lookup returns CDR1 SGHRS and CDR2 YFSETQ. The CDR3: CASNTPHEQYF. As DNA, the CDR3 is TGCGCCAGCAACACCCCTCACGAGCAGTACTTC.

The chain is built from TRBV2 and TRBJ2-2; the D gene is possibly TRBD2 (5 bases). CDR1 and CDR2 from the germline V gene are SNHLY and FYNNEI. V lost 11 bases, J lost 0 bases, and 13 bases lay in between. The CDR3 is 14 residues long. The CDR3 protein is CAAGDNPNTGELFF. CDR3 in DNA: TGTGCCGCGGGCGATAACCCGAACACCGGGGAGCTGTTTTTT.